This T cell receptor (beta chain) was retrieved from a study of shared clonotypes between healthy human individuals. Data came from immunoSEQ multiplex PCR; TCRdb stores just in-frame clones and leaves some out. The table records roughly 1.5 million clones, around 98% of them present only once. Looked up from germline, CDR1 is MNHEY and CDR2 is SMNVEV (reference sequence). This CDR3 is 15 amino acids long. V lost 4 bases and J 0 bases, leaving 10 bases between the germline ends. The sequenced sample was naive CD4+ T cells sorted from blood. As to subset: CD45RA+ positively selected. V and J are TRBV27 and TRBJ1-5, with D unclear. This receptor was identified in a man younger than 40 in good health. Here the CDR3 reads CASSWAVHSNQPQHF. DNA of the CDR3: TGTGCCAGCAGTTGGGCAGTACATAGCAATCAGCCCCAGCATTTT.